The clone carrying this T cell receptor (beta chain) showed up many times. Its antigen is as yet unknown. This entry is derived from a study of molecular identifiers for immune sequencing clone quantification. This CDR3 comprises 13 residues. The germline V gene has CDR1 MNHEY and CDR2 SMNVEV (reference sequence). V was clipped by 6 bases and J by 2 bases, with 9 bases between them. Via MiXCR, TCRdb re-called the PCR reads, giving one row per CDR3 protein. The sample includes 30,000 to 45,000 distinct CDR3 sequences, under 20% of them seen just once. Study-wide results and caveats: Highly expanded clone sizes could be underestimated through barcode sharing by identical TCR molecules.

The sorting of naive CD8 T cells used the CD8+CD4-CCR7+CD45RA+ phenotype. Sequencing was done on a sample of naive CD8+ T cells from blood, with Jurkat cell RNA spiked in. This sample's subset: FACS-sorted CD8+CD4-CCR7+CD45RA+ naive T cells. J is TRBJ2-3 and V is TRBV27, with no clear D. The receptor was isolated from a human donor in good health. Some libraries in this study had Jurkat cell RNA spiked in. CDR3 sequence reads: CASRSFHTDTQYF. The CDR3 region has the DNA TGTGCCAGCAGGAGCTTCCACACAGATACGCAGTATTTT.